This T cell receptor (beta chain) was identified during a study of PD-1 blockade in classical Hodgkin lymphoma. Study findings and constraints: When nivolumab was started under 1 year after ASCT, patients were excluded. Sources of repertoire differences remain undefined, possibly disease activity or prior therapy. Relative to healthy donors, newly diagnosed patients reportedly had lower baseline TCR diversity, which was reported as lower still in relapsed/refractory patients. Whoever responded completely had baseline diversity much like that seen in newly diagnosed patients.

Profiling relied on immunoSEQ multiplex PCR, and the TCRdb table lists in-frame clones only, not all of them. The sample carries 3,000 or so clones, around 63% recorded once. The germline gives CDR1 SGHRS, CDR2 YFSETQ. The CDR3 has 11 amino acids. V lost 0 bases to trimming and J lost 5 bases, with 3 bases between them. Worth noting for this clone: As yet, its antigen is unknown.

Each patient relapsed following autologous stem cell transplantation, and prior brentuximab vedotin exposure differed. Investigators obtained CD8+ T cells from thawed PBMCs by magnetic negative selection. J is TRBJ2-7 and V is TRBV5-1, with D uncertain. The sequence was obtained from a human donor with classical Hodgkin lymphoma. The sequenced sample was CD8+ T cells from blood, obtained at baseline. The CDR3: CASSLGNEQYF. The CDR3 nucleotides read TGCGCCAGCAGCTTGGGGAACGAGCAGTACTTC.